This entry describes one T cell receptor (beta chain). Original methodology: Researchers report that nucleated cell counts were estimated from reference gene primer amplification. Assay: immunoSEQ multiplex PCR; the TCRdb copy retains only in-frame clones and omits some. V, J and clone size were drawn from that table, and D and trimming were deduced from the DNA. The profile covers roughly 670,000 clones, with over 80% appearing a single time and approximately 0.3% taken by the ten largest. The data derive from a study of blood T cell repertoires in COVID-19. Looking at the study overall: Sites across the United States, Italy and Spain contributed samples from acute and convalescent COVID-19. From T cells, B-cell-depleted T cells, or PBMCs came the material, which was cDNA or gDNA.

From germline, CDR1 is LGHNT and CDR2 FRNRAP. The CDR3 contains 16 residues. Between the trimmed V and J ends, which lost 6 bases and 2 bases, there was a span of 19 bases. The rearrangement uses TRBV12-5 and TRBJ1-1, with a weak D call TRBD1 (6 bases). The receptor was isolated from a woman aged 18 to 35 with acute or convalescent COVID-19. Sequencing was performed on peripheral blood. CDR3 region: CASGQNPIRGNTEAFF. CDR3 DNA: TGTGCTAGTGGCCAAAACCCAATCAGGGGAAACACTGAAGCTTTCTTT.